This is a list of T cell receptor beta chains from one sample in a study of blood T cell repertoires in COVID-19. Data came from immunoSEQ multiplex PCR; TCRdb stores just in-frame clones and leaves some out. The sample comprises fewer than 400,000 clones, under 90% of which are singletons, and under 3.5% rests with the top ten. Sequencing input: peripheral blood. Every receptor here comes from a woman aged 30 to 39 with COVID-19, enrolled during active disease. Each CDR3 is given with its conserved first and last residue. The order of the fields is V gene, CDR3 protein.

TRBV28 | CASSRGAAFITDTQYF
TRBV5-4 | CASRPGLAGDEQYF
TRBV5-6 | CASSPEPRSGNTIYF
TRBV6-5 | CASRTERDRATEAFF
TRBV11-2 | CASSLGTGVGYEQYF
TRBV7-3 | CASSADRDTEAFF
TRBV27 | CASRLEGARVYEQYF
TRBV3-1/TRBV3-2 | CASSQDLTGAYEQYF
TRBV5-1 | CASRTSGAYNEQFF
TRBV15 | CATSRVGGSGNTIYF
TRBV6-5 | CASSYSFGTEAFF
TRBV7-9 | CASSLDLAGGSYNEQFF
TRBV3-1/TRBV3-2 | CASSQVGDYEQYF
TRBV27 | CASSLLDRAEAFF
TRBV18 | CASSPRLEDTQYF
TRBV30 | CASEHGGGDTQYF
TRBV2 | CASSERSGAGYGYTF
TRBV7-9 | CASSLPGNEQYF
TRBV27 | CASSLYSGLAGNNEQFF
TRBV4-2 | CASSQVGGNEQFF
TRBV2 | CASRDDRVGEAFF
TRBV3-1/TRBV3-2 | CASSQVFQETQYF
TRBV28 | CASSLGGRETDTQYF
TRBV2 | CASGWESHTEAFF
TRBV2 | CASRGSGTNTGELFF
TRBV2 | CASNPGPNTGELFF
TRBV6-5 | CASVLEGVNTGELFF
TRBV27 | CASSWDPQGQETQYF
TRBV6-1 | CASSEGLRQPQHF
TRBV5-4 | CASSFTGGVEAFF
TRBV6-5 | CASSLGQGGQPQHF
TRBV5-8 | CASSLLSGANVLTF
TRBV9 | CASSLSPRETQYF
TRBV27 | CASSLGRKNAEAFF
TRBV5-6 | CASSLGGNTIYF
TRBV11-2 | CASSLGGRRANTEAFF
TRBV11-2 | CASSLGARGNQPQHF
TRBV5-8 | CASSLGGTGGYEQYF
TRBV10-2 | CASSPSGRRQETQYF
TRBV3-1/TRBV3-2 | CASSQDAANTGELFF
TRBV6-6 | CASGGSSYEQYF
TRBV3-1/TRBV3-2 | CASSQSGGTGGVNTEAFF
TRBV11-2 | CASSLWTSETYNEQFF
TRBV28 | CASSAIWTGGEQYF
TRBV9 | CASSRGGTNEKLFF
TRBV11-3 | CASSRRLPKLFF
TRBV7-2 | CALRRQGSNYGYTF
TRBV12-5 | CASGLVRGGHQPQHF
TRBV2 | CASTPLGGAGAYEQYF
TRBV6-2/TRBV6-3 | CASSFRTTAAGYTF